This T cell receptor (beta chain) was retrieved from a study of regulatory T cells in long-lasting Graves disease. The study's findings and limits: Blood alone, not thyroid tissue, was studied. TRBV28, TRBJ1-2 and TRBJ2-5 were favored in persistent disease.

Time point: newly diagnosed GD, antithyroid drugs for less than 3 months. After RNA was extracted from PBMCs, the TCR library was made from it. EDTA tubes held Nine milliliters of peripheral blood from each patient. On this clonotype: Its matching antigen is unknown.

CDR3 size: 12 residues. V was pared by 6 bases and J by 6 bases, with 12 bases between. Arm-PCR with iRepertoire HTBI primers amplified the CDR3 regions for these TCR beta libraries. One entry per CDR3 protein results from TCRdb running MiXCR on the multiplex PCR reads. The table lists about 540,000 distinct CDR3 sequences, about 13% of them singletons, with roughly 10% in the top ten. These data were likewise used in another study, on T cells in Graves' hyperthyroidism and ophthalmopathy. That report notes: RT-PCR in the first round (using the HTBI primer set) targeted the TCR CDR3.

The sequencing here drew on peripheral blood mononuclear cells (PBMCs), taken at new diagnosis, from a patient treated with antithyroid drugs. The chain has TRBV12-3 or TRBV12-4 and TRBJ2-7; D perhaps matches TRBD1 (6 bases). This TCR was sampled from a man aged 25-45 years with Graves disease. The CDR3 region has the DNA TGTGCCAGCAGCCCACAGGGATTCGAGCAGTACTTC. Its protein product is CASSPQGFEQYF.